These 30 T cell receptor beta chains were all obtained from the same sample, sequenced in a study of shared clonotypes between healthy human individuals. Profiled with immunoSEQ multiplex PCR; TCRdb holds only in-frame clones, not every one. This sample has under 550,000 clones, with almost 97% found just once. Input material: naive CD4+ T cells sorted from blood. Subset: CD45RA+ positively selected. Receptor source: a woman under 40 in good health.

This sequence joins TRBV6-6 and TRBJ2-3; TRBD2 is a possible D gene (6 bases). The V gene's germline CDR1 is MNHNY and CDR2 SVGAGI (reference sequence). CDR3 length equals 16 residues. Trimming pared 8 bases from V and 5 bases from J, leaving 23 bases between. CDR3 nucleotide sequence: TGTGCCAGCCGCCGTCTGGAGGGCCTCAGGGTAGATACGCAGTATTTT. Amino acid sequence: CASRRLEGLRVDTQYF.

The chain couples TRBV7-8 to TRBJ2-7, with 14 bases matching TRBD2. This CDR3 is built from 20 residues. Germline CDR1 is SGHVS and CDR2 is FQNEAQ. Unmatched junction bases numbered 17, after V lost 5 bases and J lost 2 bases. The DNA for the CDR3 is TGTGCCAGCAGCCCCCGTGCTAATAATAGGGGACTAGCGGGAGCCTACGAGCAGTACTTC. This encodes CASSPRANNRGLAGAYEQYF.

This chain connects TRBV29-1 to TRBJ1-1; 9 bases fit TRBD1. The ends lost 7 bases at V and 0 bases at J; junction bases unmatched: 9. Germline assignment: CDR1 SQVTM and CDR2 ANQGSEA. The CDR3 has 15 residues. Written as DNA, the CDR3 is TGCAGCGGTCGTCCCGGGACAGGGCTGAACACTGAAGCTTTCTTT. Encoded protein: CSGRPGTGLNTEAFF.

The chain couples TRBV18 to TRBJ2-5; a weak D match, TRBD1 (6 bases). The germline gives CDR1 KGHSH, CDR2 LQKENI. Trimming pared 6 bases from V and 0 bases from J, leaving 11 bases between. This CDR3 spans 14 amino acids. Here the CDR3 reads CASSRGTDQETQYF. CDR3 sequence (DNA): TGTGCCAGCTCGAGGGGGACGGACCAAGAGACCCAGTACTTC.

The chain has TRBV28 and TRBJ1-4; 7 bases are a match to TRBD1. Trimming removed 10 bases from V and 8 bases from J; junction bases left unmatched: 7. The CDR3 is made up of 12 amino acids. CDR1 and CDR2 (germline): MDHEN, SYDVKM. The CDR3 protein is CATDRVGEKLFF. DNA for the CDR3: TGTGCCACCGACAGGGTAGGCGAAAAACTGTTTTTT.

This chain uses TRBV7-6 with TRBJ2-2; D not certain. Trimming removed 1 base at V and 7 bases at J, with 13 bases between. Germline values: CDR1 SGHVS, CDR2 FNYEAQ. This CDR3 comprises 15 residues. Here the CDR3 DNA reads TGTGCCAGCAGCTTAGGCGTGACCCCTAACGGGGAGCTGTTTTTT. Its translation: CASSLGVTPNGELFF.

This chain uses TRBV5-1 with TRBJ2-3; D is ambiguous. V was trimmed by 4 bases and J by 2 bases, leaving 8 bases between them. Germline V gives CDR1 SGHRS, CDR2 YFSETQ. The CDR3 contains 13 residues. CDR3 sequence: CASSRASTDTQYF. In DNA form, the CDR3 reads TGCGCCAGCAGCCGAGCCTCCACAGATACGCAGTATTTT.

The chain is built from TRBV19 and TRBJ1-2; no firm D call. Germline CDR1 reads LNHDA; CDR2 reads SQIVND (reference sequence). Between the trimmed V and J ends, which lost 5 bases and 4 bases, there was a span of 14 bases. This CDR3 contains 14 residues. The CDR3 spells CASSLRRRSYGYTF. The CDR3 DNA follows: TGTGCCAGTAGTCTCCGGAGAAGGTCCTATGGCTACACCTTC.

V usage is TRBV30 and J usage is TRBJ2-7, with D possibly matching TRBD2 (5 bases). The length of the CDR3 is 13 residues. Per the germline V gene, CDR1 is GTSNPN and CDR2 is SVGIG (reference sequence). Trimming removed 3 bases at V and 6 bases at J, with 15 bases between. Here the CDR3 reads CAWSTYVRVEQYF. For the CDR3, the DNA is TGTGCCTGGAGCACGTACGTGAGGGTCGAGCAGTACTTC.

On this clone: Other DNA sequences within the sample encode an identical CDR3. The chain uses TRBV7-9 and TRBJ1-1; D is uncertain. CDR3 length: 13 residues. Germline assignment: CDR1 SEHNR and CDR2 FQNEAQ (reference sequence). Trimming shortened V by 1 base and J by 1 base, and 4 bases separated the two germline ends. CDR3 coding DNA: TGTGCCAGCAGCTTAGTCACGAACACTGAAGCTTTCTTT. This sequence encodes CASSLVTNTEAFF.

The rearrangement joins TRBV10-1 to TRBJ2-7; possibly TRBD1 for D (6 bases). Between the trimmed V and J ends, which lost 2 bases and 2 bases, there was a span of 13 bases. This CDR3 contains 15 residues. CDR1 is WNHNN and CDR2 is SYGVQD in the germline V gene (reference sequence). The CDR3 DNA reads TGCGCCAGCAGTGAGCTACAGGGTCTCGCCTACGAGCAGTACTTC. It encodes CASSELQGLAYEQYF.

The V call is TRBV28, the J call TRBJ2-5; TRBD2 aligns across 7 bases. The end of the DNA fits TRBJ2-7 better, so the J call may be wrong. CDR1 and CDR2 (germline): MDHEN, SYDVKM. The CDR3 totals 14 residues. For the CDR3, the DNA is TGTGCCACCCGGGAGGCAGGTTGGACCTACGAGCAGTACTTC. Translated, it gives CATREAGWTYEQYF.

The chain joins TRBV28 to TRBJ2-3; 9 bases map to TRBD1. This CDR3 region has 16 residues. Germline V gene data show CDR1 as MDHEN and CDR2 as SYDVKM. Trimming at V came to 6 bases and at J to 2 bases, leaving 9 bases not matched to a gene. CDR3 sequence: CASRTTTGGFTDTQYF. CDR3 in DNA: TGTGCCAGCAGGACCACGACAGGGGGTTTCACAGATACGCAGTATTTT. The full variable domain, with the rest looked up from reference TRBV28 and TRBJ2-3, is DVKVTQSSRYLVKRTGEKVFLECVQDMDHENMFWYRQDPGLGLRLIYFSYDVKMKEKGDIPEGYSVSREKKERFSLILESASTNQTSMYLCASRTTTGGFTDTQYFGPGTRLTVL.

V and J are TRBV28 and TRBJ1-5; a possible D gene is TRBD1 (5 bases). V was trimmed by 3 bases and J by 7 bases, leaving 19 bases between them. This CDR3 region has 16 residues. The germline CDR1 and CDR2 sequences are MDHEN and SYDVKM. CDR3 bases: TGTGCCAGCAGTTTCGGGTTTTGGGCAGGGTTACAGCCCCAGCATTTT. Protein product: CASSFGFWAGLQPQHF.

In the case of this clone: Distinct nucleotide sequences in the sample also encode this CDR3. The chain couples TRBV6-6 to TRBJ1-1, with TRBD1 as a possible D gene (5 bases). Germline V gene data show CDR1 as MNHNY and CDR2 as SVGAGI (reference sequence). V was pared by 5 bases and J by 3 bases, with 10 bases between. This CDR3 is 13 amino acids long. The CDR3 is CASSPPGDTEAFF. CDR3 sequence (DNA): TGTGCCAGCAGTCCCCCGGGGGACACTGAAGCTTTCTTT.

The chain couples TRBV19 to TRBJ1-5, with D possibly being TRBD1 (5 bases). CDR1 is LNHDA and CDR2 is SQIVND in the germline V gene (reference sequence). Trimming stripped 8 bases from V and 4 bases from J, with 15 bases between. This CDR3 region has 14 residues. CDR3: CASSQGLQNQPQHF. The CDR3 DNA reads as TGTGCCAGTTCTCAGGGATTGCAAAATCAGCCCCAGCATTTT.

CDR3 nucleotides: TGTGCCAGCAGCTTTGGGGACAGGGGGATTGGCACTGAAGCTTTCTTT. Protein sequence: CASSFGDRGIGTEAFF. The V gene is TRBV5-5, the J gene TRBJ1-1; 11 bases map to TRBD1. Looked up from germline, CDR1 is SGHKS and CDR2 is YYEKEE (reference sequence). This CDR3 spans 16 amino acids. V gave up 2 bases and J gave up 4 bases; unmatched junction bases: 7.

V usage is TRBV6-5 and J usage is TRBJ1-2; the D gene is possibly TRBD1 (5 bases). The CDR3 consists of 14 residues. In germline, CDR1 is MNHEY, CDR2 SVGAGI. Trimming cost V 4 bases and J 7 bases, with 16 bases left between them. This chain's CDR3 is CASSSGTGAFGYTF. DNA for the CDR3: TGTGCCAGCAGTTCTGGGACGGGAGCCTTTGGCTACACCTTC.

The chain recombines TRBV5-5 with TRBJ1-2; D remains ambiguous. The CDR3 covers 13 residues. Germline V gene lookup returns CDR1 SGHKS and CDR2 YYEKEE (reference sequence). The V and J ends lost 0 bases and 3 bases respectively, with 6 bases between them. CDR3 coding DNA: TGTGCCAGCAGCTTGGACAAACACTATGGCTACACCTTC. This translates into CASSLDKHYGYTF.

In this sample, this clone turned up once. This sequence joins TRBV28 and TRBJ2-7; tentatively, D is TRBD2 (5 bases). CDR1 is MDHEN and CDR2 is SYDVKM in the germline V gene. V lost 6 bases and J lost 5, with 8 bases in between. The CDR3 is 11 residues long. Here the CDR3 DNA reads TGTGCCAGCAGGTCACTAGACGAGCAGTACTTC. Translated, it gives CASRSLDEQYF.

Here the CDR3 reads CASSLGNTGELFF. CDR3 in DNA: TGTGCCAGCTCTCTTGGAAACACCGGGGAGCTGTTTTTT. The chain uses TRBV18 and TRBJ2-2; D not resolved. Trimming removed 6 bases at V and 2 bases at J, with 7 bases between. The CDR3 runs 13 residues. Germline loops: CDR1 KGHSH, CDR2 LQKENI. The full variable domain, its missing parts supplied by reference TRBV18 and TRBJ2-2, is NAGVMQNPRHLVRRRGQEARLRCSPMKGHSHVYWYRQLPEEGLKFMVYLQKENIIDESGMPKERFSAEFPKEGPSILRIQQVVRGDSAAYFCASSLGNTGELFFGEGSRLTVL.

The rearrangement uses TRBV2 and TRBJ2-5, with D perhaps TRBD1 (5 bases). The J call is doubtful: the DNA matches TRBJ2-7 better. CDR3 length equals 14 residues. Germline CDR1 is SNHLY and CDR2 is FYNNEI. The CDR3 loop is CASSLFGAIYEQYF. CDR3 in DNA: TGTGCCAGCAGCCTCTTTGGGGCTATCTACGAGCAGTACTTC.

The chain combines TRBV2 with TRBJ2-5; 8 nucleotides agree with TRBD2. Trimming cost V 5 bases and J 5 bases; bases outside gene matches: 7. CDR1 and CDR2 from the germline V gene are SNHLY and FYNNEI. CDR3 size: 14 residues. This chain's CDR3 is CASSPRAGAETQYF. In DNA, the CDR3 is TGTGCCAGCAGTCCTCGAGCGGGAGCGGAGACCCAGTACTTC.

This sequence joins TRBV5-1 and TRBJ2-2; D gene ambiguous. V lost 4 bases and J lost 7, with 11 bases in between. The CDR3 is 13 amino acids. In germline, CDR1 is SGHRS, CDR2 YFSETQ. In DNA, the CDR3 is TGCGCCAGCAGCCTAAAATGGCTCGGGGAGCTGTTTTTT. Amino acid sequence: CASSLKWLGELFF.

The rearrangement uses TRBV9 and TRBJ1-2, with 8 bases identical to TRBD1. CDR3 size: 12 residues. The junction had 1 base not matched to a gene; V was cut back by 3 bases and J by 6 bases. Germline assignment: CDR1 SGDLS and CDR2 YYNGEE. The DNA for the CDR3 is TGTGCCAGCAGCGGGACAGGGAATGGCTACACCTTC. Amino acid sequence: CASSGTGNGYTF.

The chain recombines TRBV6-4 with TRBJ2-7, with unresolved D. V lost 5 bases and J 1 base, leaving 18 bases between the germline ends. The CDR3 is 16 amino acids. Germline V gives CDR1 MRHNA, CDR2 SNTAGT. The CDR3: CASSPQAVRRSYEQYF. The CDR3, as DNA: TGTGCCAGCAGTCCACAAGCCGTTAGAAGATCCTACGAGCAGTACTTC.

The chain couples TRBV11-3 to TRBJ1-2, with 10 positions matching TRBD1. CDR3 length: 13 amino acids. The J segment lost 7 bases and the V segment lost 5 bases, leaving 4 bases of the junction unmatched. Germline CDR1 SGHNT, CDR2 YENEEA. The CDR3: CASSATGGRGYTF. Written as DNA, the CDR3 is TGTGCCAGCAGCGCGACAGGGGGCCGTGGCTACACCTTC. Full variable domain (outside the CDR3, taken from reference TRBV11-3 and TRBJ1-2): EAGVVQSPRYKIIEKKQPVAFWCNPISGHNTLYWYLQNLGQGPELLIRYENEEAVDDSQLPKDRFSAERLKGVDSTLKIQPAELGDSAVYLCASSATGGRGYTFGSGTRLTVV.

The V and J genes are TRBV5-1 and TRBJ2-7; tentatively, D is TRBD2 (5 bases). This CDR3 region has 15 residues. Trimming cost V 5 bases and J 7 bases, with 22 bases left between them. Germline V CDR1 and CDR2: SGHRS, YFSETQ. This CDR3 reads CASSQVSSPSGEQYF. The DNA of the CDR3 is TGCGCCAGCAGTCAAGTTTCTAGCCCTTCGGGGGAGCAGTACTTC.

The chain carries TRBV5-1 and TRBJ2-3, with a tentative D call TRBD1 (5 bases). The CDR3 spans 18 residues. Germline CDR1 and CDR2: SGHRS and YFSETQ. Trimming stripped 2 bases from V and 2 bases from J, with 21 bases between. The CDR3 protein is CASSLPKTGSLYTDTQYF. The CDR3 DNA reads as TGCGCCAGCAGCTTACCAAAAACAGGTTCCCTTTACACAGATACGCAGTATTTT. The complete variable domain, with remaining parts taken from reference TRBV5-1 and TRBJ2-3, reads KAGVTQTPRYLIKTRGQQVTLSCSPISGHRSVSWYQQTPGQGLQFLFEYFSETQRNKGNFPGRFSGRQFSNSRSEMNVSTLELGDSALYLCASSLPKTGSLYTDTQYFGPGTRLTVL.

The CDR3 bases are TGTGCCAGCAGCAAAGTCAGGACTAGCTCCTACGAGCAGTACTTC. Its translation: CASSKVRTSSYEQYF. J is TRBJ2-5 and V is TRBV7-2; TRBD2 aligns across 7 bases. The DNA end is a closer match to TRBJ2-7, so the J assignment may be wrong. Germline assignment: CDR1 SGHTA and CDR2 FQGNSA. This CDR3 spans 15 amino acids.